This paragraph covers one TCR beta chain sequence. Sequencing targeted TCR beta in T cells from blood (CD8+ and CD4+). Negative isolation was used for CD8+ and CD4+ T cells and FACS enrichment for TEMRA cells. This sample was included in a study of CD8 T cells in Susac syndrome. Reverse transcription of about 0.5 to 1 ug RNA used random hexamers. Coverage of TCR beta CDR3 amplification by immunoSEQ multiplex PCR extended to 54 Vbeta and 13 Jbeta. Using its own MiXCR run on the immunoSEQ multiplex PCR reads, TCRdb lists one record per CDR3 protein. The repertoire has over 300,000 distinct CDR3 sequences, 90% to 95% of them found once; the top ten carry 0.065%. The material sequenced was CD4+ T cells from PBMCs. The receptor's source is a human donor with multiple sclerosis.

This chain's CDR3 is CSVDDQGADTQYF. CDR3 sequence (DNA): TGCAGCGTTGACGACCAGGGGGCAGATACGCAGTATTTT. V gene TRBV29-1 combines with J gene TRBJ2-3; the match to TRBD1 covers 7 bases. CDR1 is SQVTM, CDR2 ANQGSEA, per germline. The CDR3 runs to 13 residues. The junction had 4 bases not matched to a gene; V was cut back by 3 bases and J by 4 bases.